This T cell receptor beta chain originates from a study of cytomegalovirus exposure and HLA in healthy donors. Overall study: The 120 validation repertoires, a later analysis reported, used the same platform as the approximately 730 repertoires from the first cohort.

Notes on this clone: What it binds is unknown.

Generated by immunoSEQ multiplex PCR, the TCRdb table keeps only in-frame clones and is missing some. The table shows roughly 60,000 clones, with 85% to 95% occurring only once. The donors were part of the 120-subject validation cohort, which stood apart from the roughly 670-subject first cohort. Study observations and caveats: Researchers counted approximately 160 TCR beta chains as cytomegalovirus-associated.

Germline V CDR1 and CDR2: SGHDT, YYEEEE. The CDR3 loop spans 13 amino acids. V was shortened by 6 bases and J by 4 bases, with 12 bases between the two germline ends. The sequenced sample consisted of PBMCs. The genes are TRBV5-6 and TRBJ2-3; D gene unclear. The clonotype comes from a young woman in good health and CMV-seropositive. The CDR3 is CASTGRHPDTQYF. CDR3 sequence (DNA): TGTGCCAGCACCGGCAGACATCCAGATACGCAGTATTTT.